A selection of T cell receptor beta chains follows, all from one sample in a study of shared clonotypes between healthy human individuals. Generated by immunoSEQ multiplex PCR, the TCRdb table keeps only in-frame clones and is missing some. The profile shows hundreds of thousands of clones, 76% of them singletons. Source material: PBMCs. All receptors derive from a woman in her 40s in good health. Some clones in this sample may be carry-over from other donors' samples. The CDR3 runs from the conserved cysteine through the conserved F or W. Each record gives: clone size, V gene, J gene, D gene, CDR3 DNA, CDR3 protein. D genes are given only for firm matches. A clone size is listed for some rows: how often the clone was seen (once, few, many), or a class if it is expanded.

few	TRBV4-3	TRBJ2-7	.	TGCGCCAGCAGCCAAGATTTAGCTGCAACCTACGAGCAGTACTTC	CASSQDLAATYEQYF
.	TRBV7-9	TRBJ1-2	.	TGTGCCAGCACCTTGGGCCAGGAGTATGGCTACACCTTC	CASTLGQEYGYTF
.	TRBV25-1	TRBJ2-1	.	TGTGCCAGCAGTGACAAGGGTAACGATTCTTACAATGAGCAGTTCTTC	CASSDKGNDSYNEQFF
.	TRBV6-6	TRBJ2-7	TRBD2	TGTGCCAGCACCTCCGGGAGGGGGGGCGAGCAGTACTTC	CASTSGRGGEQYF
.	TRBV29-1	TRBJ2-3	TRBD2	TGCAGCGTTGGTCCCCCTGGGGGCGGGAGGGCCACAGATACGCAGTATTTT	CSVGPPGGGRATDTQYF
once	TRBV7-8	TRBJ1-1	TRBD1	TGTGCCAGCAGTCCCATGACAGGGCCGTGGGGAGCTTTCTTT	CASSPMTGPWGAFF
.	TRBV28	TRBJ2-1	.	TGTGCCAGCACCACGAACTACAATGAGCAGTTCTTC	CASTTNYNEQFF
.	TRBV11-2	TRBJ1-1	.	TGTGCCAGCAGCTTCTCGGGGATGAACACTGAAGCTTTCTTT	CASSFSGMNTEAFF
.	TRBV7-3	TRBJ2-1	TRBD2	TGTGCCAGCAGCGGGACTATCTACAATGAGCAGTTCTTC	CASSGTIYNEQFF
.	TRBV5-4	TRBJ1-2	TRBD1	TGTGCCAGCAGGAACGACAGGGGCGGCTATGGCTACACCTTC	CASRNDRGGYGYTF
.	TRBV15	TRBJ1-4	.	TGTGCCACCAGCAGAGACCCAGGGGCTAATGAAAAACTGTTTTTT	CATSRDPGANEKLFF
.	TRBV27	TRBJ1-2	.	TGTGCCAGCAGTTTAAGTGCAGTCTATGGCTACACCTTC	CASSLSAVYGYTF
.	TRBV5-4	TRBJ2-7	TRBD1	TGTGCCAGCAGCTTCCAACAGGGGTCCAACGAGCAGTACTTC	CASSFQQGSNEQYF
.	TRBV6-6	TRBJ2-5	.	TGTGCCAGCAGCCCCGGAGGTGAGACCCAGTACTTC	CASSPGGETQYF
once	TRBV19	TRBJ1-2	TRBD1	TGTGCCAGTAGTATACGACAGGGGGCGACCCATGGCTACACCTTC	CASSIRQGATHGYTF
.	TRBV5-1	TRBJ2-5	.	TGCGCCAGCAGCTTGGCAGGGGATCAAGAGACCCAGTACTTC	CASSLAGDQETQYF
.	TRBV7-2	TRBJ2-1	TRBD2	TGTGCCAGCAGCTTAGCCCCTAGCGGCTCCACCGCCTACAATGAGCAGTTCTTC	CASSLAPSGSTAYNEQFF
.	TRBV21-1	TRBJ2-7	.	TGTGCCAGCAGCACTGGCCGCCGTTACGAGCAGTACTTC	CASSTGRRYEQYF
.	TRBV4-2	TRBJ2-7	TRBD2	TGTGCCAGCAGCCAAGTAGCGGGAGGAGACGAGCAGTACTTC	CASSQVAGGDEQYF
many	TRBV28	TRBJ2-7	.	TGTGCCAGCAGTACCAGGCACGAGCAGTACTTC	CASSTRHEQYF
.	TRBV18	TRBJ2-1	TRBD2	TGTGCCAGCTCACTTGGACCCCCGACTAGCGGGAGTAATGAGCAGTTCTTC	CASSLGPPTSGSNEQFF
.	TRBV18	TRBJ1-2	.	TGTGCCAGCTCACCGCGGCAGGACTATGGCTACACCTTC	CASSPRQDYGYTF
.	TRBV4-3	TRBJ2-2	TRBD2	TGCGCCAGCAGCCAAACTCGGGCTAGCGGGAGATGGGGCGGGGAGCTGTTTTTT	CASSQTRASGRWGGELFF
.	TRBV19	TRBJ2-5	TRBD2	TGTGCCAGTAGTATACTAGCGGGACAAGAGACCCAGTACTTC	CASSILAGQETQYF
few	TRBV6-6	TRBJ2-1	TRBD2	TGTGCCAGCAGTCCTCTAGCGGCCTCCTACAATGAGCAGTTCTTC	CASSPLAASYNEQFF
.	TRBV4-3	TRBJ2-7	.	TGCGCCAGCAGCCAAGGTAGCGGAACCTACGAGCAGTACTTC	CASSQGSGTYEQYF
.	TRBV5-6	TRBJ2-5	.	TGTGCCAGCAGCACCGCCCCCACAGGGGAGACCCAGTACTTC	CASSTAPTGETQYF
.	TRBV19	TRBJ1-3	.	TGTGCCAGTAGGTCCTACGACAGGACTACCCAGGGCTCTGGAAACACCATATATTTT	CASRSYDRTTQGSGNTIYF
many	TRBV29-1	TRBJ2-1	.	TGCAGCGTTGATAGGAGACAGTACAATGAGCAGTTCTTC	CSVDRRQYNEQFF
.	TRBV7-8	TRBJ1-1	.	TGTGCCAGCAGCGTCGACAGGCTGGGGACTGAAGCTTTCTTT	CASSVDRLGTEAFF
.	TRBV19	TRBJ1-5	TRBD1	TGTGCCAGTAGGGGACAGGGTCAACAGCCCCAGCATTTT	CASRGQGQQPQHF
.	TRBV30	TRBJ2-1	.	TGTGCCCGGGGGTCCTACAATGAGCAGTTCTTC	CARGSYNEQFF
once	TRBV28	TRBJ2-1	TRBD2	TGTGCCAGCACGGGGCGGGAGGGCCGCAATGAGCAGTTCTTC	CASTGREGRNEQFF
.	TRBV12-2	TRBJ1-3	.	TGTGCAAGTCGTATAAGGCCCGACAGCTCTGGAAACACCATATATTTT	CASRIRPDSSGNTIYF
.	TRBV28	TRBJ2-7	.	TGTGCCAGCAGCCCTGGTGGAGCGGAAGATTCCTACGAGCAGTACTTC	CASSPGGAEDSYEQYF
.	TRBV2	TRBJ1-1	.	TGTGCCAGCAGTGATATAGGTAGCCAGAACACTGAAGCTTTCTTT	CASSDIGSQNTEAFF
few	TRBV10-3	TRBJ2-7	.	TGTGCCATCAGCTCGGGCTCCTACGAGCAGTACTTC	CAISSGSYEQYF
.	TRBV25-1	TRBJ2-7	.	TGTGCCAGCAGTGTGGTGGGGTGGTACGAGCAGTACTTC	CASSVVGWYEQYF
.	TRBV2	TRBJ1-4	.	TGTGCCAGTCTCCCCCGGGGGGAAAAACTGTTTTTT	CASLPRGEKLFF
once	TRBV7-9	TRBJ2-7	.	TGTGCCAGCAGCTACACAACAAGGACTAATACCCACGAGCAGTACTTC	CASSYTTRTNTHEQYF
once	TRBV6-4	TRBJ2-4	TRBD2	TGTGCCAGCCCCTCAGGAAGGGCTAGCGGGAGAAGCAAAAACATTCAGTACTTC	CASPSGRASGRSKNIQYF
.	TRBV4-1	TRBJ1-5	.	TGCGCCAGCAGCCAAGATCCAATTAGCAATCAGCCCCAGCATTTT	CASSQDPISNQPQHF
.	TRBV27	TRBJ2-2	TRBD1	TGTGCCAGCAGCTTAGACAGGGCCAACACCAGGGAGCTGTTTTTT	CASSLDRANTRELFF
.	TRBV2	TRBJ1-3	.	TGTGCCAGCAGTGATGGGGGGAACTCTGGAAACACCATATATTTT	CASSDGGNSGNTIYF
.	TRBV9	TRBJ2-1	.	TGTGCCAGCAGCGTAGGCCAGCGAAGCAATGAGCAGTTCTTC	CASSVGQRSNEQFF
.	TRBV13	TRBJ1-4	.	TGTGCCAGCAGCTTAAACGGGCTGGGAAAACTGTTTTTT	CASSLNGLGKLFF
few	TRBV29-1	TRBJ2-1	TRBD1	TGCAGCGTGGGACGCGGGACAGGGATCAATGAGCAGTTCTTC	CSVGRGTGINEQFF
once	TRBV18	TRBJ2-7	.	TGTGCCAGCTCACAATCGACTCCTGACGAGCAGTACTTC	CASSQSTPDEQYF
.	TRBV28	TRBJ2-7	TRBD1	TGTGCCAGTCGACCCTACAGGGGGCTCGGTTACGAGCAGTACTTC	CASRPYRGLGYEQYF
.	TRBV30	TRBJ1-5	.	TGTGCCTGGAGTGTGGGGGGCGGGCAACAGCCCCAGCATTTT	CAWSVGGGQQPQHF
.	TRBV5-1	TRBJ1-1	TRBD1	TGCGCCAGCAGCCAAACAGGGGTGTCTGAAGCTTTCTTT	CASSQTGVSEAFF
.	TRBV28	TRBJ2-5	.	TGTGCCAGCAGTCAACGCCACCGGGACACCTTCCAAGAGACCCAGTACTTC	CASSQRHRDTFQETQYF
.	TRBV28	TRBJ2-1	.	TGTGCCAGCAGCTACAATGAGCAGTTCTTC	CASSYNEQFF
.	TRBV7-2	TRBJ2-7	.	TGTGCCAGCGGCTTGACAAATCTTTACGAGCAGTACTTC	CASGLTNLYEQYF